The entry below describes one TCR beta chain. This record belongs to a study of HIV-infected children after antiretroviral therapy interruption. A 3' RACE protocol on RNA, with unique molecular identifiers, produced the TCR library. From the 3' RACE reads, TCRdb called clonotypes with MiXCR, one entry per CDR3 protein. The sample has more than 85,000 distinct CDR3 sequences, roughly 6.7% seen once. Treatment indicated: PENTA 11 planned treatment interruption arm or continuous ART arm. The CDR3 has 15 residues. J was trimmed by 9 bases and V by 3 bases; bases with no gene match: 9. The V gene's germline CDR1 is LGHDT and CDR2 YNNKEL (reference sequence).

The chain carries TRBV3-1 and TRBJ2-2; 8 nucleotides align to TRBD1. This sequence was found in a pool of human donors with HIV. The material was CD45RA+ CD4+ T cells from PBMCs, pooled from several time points, obtained from a donor given antiretroviral therapy, either interrupted or continuous. Subset reported: naive CD4+ CD45RA+ CD45RO- T cells. The CDR3 is CASSQVRGQGRELFF. Here the CDR3 DNA reads TGTGCCAGCAGCCAGGTCCGAGGACAGGGCAGGGAGCTGTTTTTT.